Presented here are 20 T cell receptor beta chains from one specimen sequenced in a study of T cells expressing NK-cell markers. TCRdb reprocessed the 5' RACE reads; each CDR3 protein has one entry and no DNA is given. The listing contains 450,000 to 600,000 distinct CDR3 sequences. What was sequenced was blood T cells: a sorted CD56 or NKG2C T cell subset, CD4+ or CD8+ T cells, or bulk PBMC T cells (not recorded which). These receptors were collected from a young man in good health.

CDR3 protein: CASSQRQGEPEQFF. This chain joins TRBV4-1 and TRBJ2-1; as DNA is missing, the TRBD1 call by TCRdb cannot be tested. Germline CDR1 MGHRA, CDR2 YSYEKL. The CDR3 consists of 14 residues.

The chain has TRBV20-1 and TRBJ2-2; TCRdb's D call of TRBD1 is untestable without DNA. The CDR3 is made up of 13 amino acids. Looked up from germline, CDR1 is DFQATT and CDR2 is SNEGSKA (reference sequence). This CDR3 is CSAGTGVTGELFF.

CDR3 in amino acids: CASSLNLVSPGNEQFF. This chain connects TRBV5-1 to TRBJ2-1; TCRdb indicates TRBD2, and absent DNA this call remains unverified. This CDR3 spans 16 amino acids. Germline V gives CDR1 SGHRS, CDR2 YFSETQ.

This sequence joins TRBV3-1 and TRBJ2-5. The CDR3 is 14 amino acids. Germline loops: CDR1 LGHDT, CDR2 YNNKEL (reference sequence). The CDR3: CASSQGTVEETQYF.

Here the CDR3 reads CSASSQGKSDTQYF. The J gene is TRBJ2-3, the V gene TRBV20-1; TCRdb selects TRBD1, and the lack of DNA leaves this call unchecked. CDR1 and CDR2 from the germline V gene are DFQATT and SNEGSKA (reference sequence). This CDR3 comprises 14 residues.

The chain employs TRBV12-3 or TRBV12-4 and TRBJ1-2. This CDR3 region has 13 residues. CDR3 loop: CASNRGQRYGYTF.

V and J are TRBV5-6 and TRBJ2-3. This CDR3 has 15 amino acids. The germline gives CDR1 SGHDT, CDR2 YYEEEE. CDR3 region: CASSFGGLRTDTQYF.

The chain links TRBV20-1 to TRBJ2-1; TCRdb gives TRBD2 as the D gene, but with no DNA this cannot be confirmed. From germline, CDR1 is DFQATT and CDR2 SNEGSKA (reference sequence). This CDR3 is built from 14 residues. CDR3 protein: CSQVPSGRYNEQFF.

J is TRBJ2-1 and V is TRBV7-8; TCRdb selects TRBD1, and the lack of DNA leaves this call unchecked. Germline CDR1 reads SGHVS; CDR2 reads FQNEAQ. CDR3 length equals 17 residues. The CDR3 here is CASSLAGLRRAYNEQFF.

This sequence joins TRBV20-1 and TRBJ2-7. Looked up from germline, CDR1 is DFQATT and CDR2 is SNEGSKA (reference sequence). The CDR3 consists of 17 residues. CDR3 protein: CSARDGGNSSVAYEQYF.

This CDR3 reads CASSELRLAGVAGELFF. This rearrangement joins TRBV9 to TRBJ2-2; the D call from TCRdb, TRBD2, cannot be confirmed without DNA. From germline, CDR1 is SGDLS and CDR2 YYNGEE. This CDR3 is 17 amino acids long.

The chain recombines TRBV6-1 with TRBJ2-2; TCRdb lists TRBD1, though no DNA is available to test this call. The CDR3 has 15 residues. Germline-derived CDR1 and CDR2 are MNHNS and SASEGT. The CDR3 sequence is CASRPRGAGEGELFF.

This sequence joins TRBV12-5 and TRBJ1-5. This CDR3 has 13 amino acids. The germline CDR1 and CDR2 sequences are LGHNT and FRNRAP. The CDR3 sequence is CASGFPPGEPQHF.

This sequence joins TRBV7-6 and TRBJ2-3; TCRdb picks TRBD1, but there is no DNA to check that call. This CDR3 has 11 residues. The germline V gene encodes CDR1 SGHVS and CDR2 FNYEAQ. The CDR3 sequence: CASSSTGGRYF.

The J gene is TRBJ2-7, the V gene TRBV6-1. The CDR3 is 12 amino acids. Germline V gives CDR1 MNHNS, CDR2 SASEGT. The CDR3 loop is CASSFVIYEQYF.

CDR3 region: CAGRTGVGPETQYF. This sequence joins TRBV7-8 and TRBJ2-5; TCRdb lists TRBD1, though no DNA is available to test this call. CDR1 is SGHVS and CDR2 is FQNEAQ in the germline V gene. The length of the CDR3 is 14 residues. Using reference TRBV7-8 and TRBJ2-5 for the parts outside the CDR3, the full variable domain is GAGVSQSPRYKVAKRGQDVALRCDPISGHVSLFWYQQALGQGPEFLTYFQNEAQLDKSGLPSDRFFAERPEGSVSTLKIQRTQQEDSAVYLCAGRTGVGPETQYFGPGTRLLVL.

J is TRBJ2-3 and V is TRBV24-1; TCRdb indicates TRBD1, and absent DNA this call remains unverified. The CDR3 sequence is 18 residues long. Germline values: CDR1 KGHDR, CDR2 SFDVKD. CDR3 protein: CATSDPSKGELAADTQYF.

The chain recombines TRBV14 with TRBJ2-3; TCRdb proposes TRBD1, but this gene call is untestable without DNA. Per germline, CDR1 SGHDN and CDR2 FVKESK. The CDR3 spans 14 residues. The CDR3: CASSQARFTDTQYF.

The chain combines TRBV10-2 with TRBJ1-5. Germline CDR1 WSHSY, CDR2 SAAADI. This CDR3 comprises 14 residues. The CDR3 sequence is CASSEWTVDQPQHF.

The V gene is TRBV20-1, the J gene TRBJ1-2; without DNA, the TCRdb call of TRBD1 cannot be checked. The germline V gene encodes CDR1 DFQATT and CDR2 SNEGSKA (reference sequence). This CDR3 is 12 amino acids long. CDR3 region: CSARPDPSAYTF.